This TCR beta chain originates from a study of T cell clones after liver transplantation. Sequencing of dividing CFSE-low cells from the MLR defined alloreactive TCRbeta sequences. Concerning this clone: Its cognate antigen is unknown.

Sequencing was performed with immunoSEQ multiplex PCR; in TCRdb, only in-frame clones are kept and a portion is missing. Its listing shows about 59 clones. Germline V gene lookup returns CDR1 SQVTM and CDR2 ANQGSEA. The junction had 11 bases not matched to a gene; V was cut back by 4 bases and J by 14 bases. This CDR3 comprises 12 residues. The chain combines TRBV29-1 with TRBJ1-2, with 9 bases lining up with TRBD1. The clonotype comes from a human patient who received a liver transplant. Some of the T cells might come from the graft donor. The sequenced material came from CD4+ T cells from cultured PBMCs. This chain's CDR3 is CSVALRDRDGTF. In DNA form, the CDR3 reads TGCAGCGTTGCTCTCCGGGACAGGGACGGGACCTTC.